This passage covers 27 T cell receptor beta chains from one sample sequenced in a study of blood T cell repertoires in COVID-19. Assay: immunoSEQ multiplex PCR; the TCRdb copy retains only in-frame clones and omits some. The repertoire holds 200,000 to 250,000 clones, with 86% as singletons. The source material was PBMCs or T cells enriched from blood (not recorded which). Receptors were obtained from a woman aged 25 to 39 who had been exposed to COVID-19.

There are a few counts of this clone. The V and J genes are TRBV5-1 and TRBJ2-1; 12 nucleotides agree with TRBD1. The J segment lost 8 bases and the V segment lost 4 bases, leaving 10 bases of the junction unmatched. Germline CDR1 SGHRS, CDR2 YFSETQ. The length of the CDR3 is 16 residues. The DNA for the CDR3 is TGCGCCAGCAGCGCACCCCGGGACAGGGGGCTCGATGAGCAGTTCTTC. The encoded protein is CASSAPRDRGLDEQFF. Full variable domain (remainder filled in from reference TRBV5-1 and TRBJ2-1): KAGVTQTPRYLIKTRGQQVTLSCSPISGHRSVSWYQQTPGQGLQFLFEYFSETQRNKGNFPGRFSGRQFSNSRSEMNVSTLELGDSALYLCASSAPRDRGLDEQFFGPGTRLTVL.

This clone has just a few counts. V is TRBV27 and J is TRBJ1-6; TRBD1 matches at 8 bases. Germline CDR1 is MNHEY and CDR2 is SMNVEV (reference sequence). V shed 6 bases and J 1 base; nucleotides not matched to a gene: 11. This CDR3 is built from 18 residues. The CDR3 reads CASSRSATGASYNSPLHF. In DNA, the CDR3 is TGTGCCAGCAGCCGATCCGCGACAGGGGCGTCCTATAATTCACCCCTCCACTTT.

J is TRBJ1-1 and V is TRBV5-4; the D is unclear. The V gene lost 1 base and the J gene lost 3 bases, with 7 bases spanning the gap. CDR3 length equals 13 residues. Per germline, CDR1 SGHNT and CDR2 YYREEE (reference sequence). CDR3 bases: TGTGCCAGCAGCTTGCACACCTACACTGAAGCTTTCTTT. This translates into CASSLHTYTEAFF.

V and J are TRBV5-1 and TRBJ1-5; D call uncertain. The germline gives CDR1 SGHRS, CDR2 YFSETQ. This CDR3 region has 21 residues. V lost 3 bases and J lost 4, with 32 bases in between. The CDR3 protein is CASSWSGFAPRPTKRNQPQHF. The CDR3 DNA follows: TGCGCCAGCAGCTGGTCCGGGTTCGCGCCAAGGCCAACAAAAAGGAATCAGCCCCAGCATTTT.

V usage is TRBV7-2 and J usage is TRBJ1-4, with D possibly being TRBD1 (5 bases). The CDR3 covers 14 residues. CDR1 SGHTA and CDR2 FQGNSA come from the germline V gene. V gave up 2 bases and J gave up 8 bases, with 12 bases separating them. The CDR3 coding sequence is TGTGCCAGCAGCTTAAATCAGGGTGGCGAAAAACTGTTTTTT. Its protein is CASSLNQGGEKLFF.

The rearrangement links TRBV5-5 to TRBJ2-7; 7 nucleotides line up with TRBD1. Germline V lookup: CDR1 SGHKS, CDR2 YYEKEE (reference sequence). The junction had 10 bases not matched to a gene; V was cut back by 4 bases and J by 0 bases. The CDR3 length is 16 residues. CDR3 amino acids: CASSRSTGTASYEQYF. The CDR3 DNA reads TGTGCCAGCAGCCGTTCCACAGGGACAGCCTCCTACGAGCAGTACTTC.

The chain is built from TRBV19 and TRBJ1-3, with 8 bases aligning to TRBD1. The germline V gene encodes CDR1 LNHDA and CDR2 SQIVND (reference sequence). V lost 7 bases, J lost 4 bases, and 6 bases stayed unmatched. The CDR3 runs to 14 residues. CDR3 sequence: CASNDRGSGNTIYF. The CDR3 DNA sequence: TGTGCCAGTAACGACAGGGGTTCCGGAAACACCATATATTTT.

V gene TRBV5-4 combines with J gene TRBJ1-2, with 10 bases fitting TRBD1. CDR1 is SGHNT, CDR2 YYREEE, per germline (reference sequence). This CDR3 spans 16 amino acids. V was clipped by 2 bases and J by 4 bases; unmatched bases: 8. CDR3 coding DNA: TGTGCCAGCAGCTTTGGGGCCGGGACAGGGGCCTATGGCTACACCTTC. Its translation: CASSFGAGTGAYGYTF.

V gene TRBV4-1 combines with J gene TRBJ2-3; 7 bases align to TRBD1. Trimming cost V 7 bases and J 1 base; bases outside gene matches: 8. CDR1 is MGHRA, CDR2 YSYEKL, per germline. The CDR3 spans 15 residues. CDR3 DNA sequence: TGCGCCAGCACCCTTGAGGGGGCGGGCACAGATACGCAGTATTTT. Protein: CASTLEGAGTDTQYF.

The chain has TRBV7-2 and TRBJ1-5; 7 nucleotides align to TRBD1. J gave up 2 bases and V 1 base, and 14 bases lay outside the gene matches. Germline CDR1 reads SGHTA; CDR2 reads FQGNSA. The CDR3 has 19 amino acids. CDR3 in amino acids: CASSLVSLVGQAGNQPQHF. CDR3 nucleotides: TGTGCCAGCAGCTTAGTTTCCCTCGTTGGACAGGCGGGCAATCAGCCCCAGCATTTT.

The chain joins TRBV6-5 to TRBJ1-3, with 9 bases aligning to TRBD1. The CDR3 consists of 15 residues. CDR1 is MNHEY and CDR2 is SVGAGI in the germline V gene. The V gene end was trimmed by 4 bases and the J gene end by 7 bases; junction bases not matched to a gene: 8. CDR3 nucleotide sequence: TGTGCCAGCAGTTGGGGACAGGGCACCATGAACACCATATATTTT. Translated, it gives CASSWGQGTMNTIYF.

The chain recombines TRBV4-2 with TRBJ2-7; 10 bases agree with TRBD2. Germline V CDR1 and CDR2: LGHNA, YNFKEQ. CDR3 length: 17 residues. V dropped 1 base and J dropped 7; count of bases not matched to a gene: 13. The CDR3 sequence is CASSQGSGGESGREQYF. In DNA, the CDR3 is TGTGCCAGCAGCCAAGGCAGCGGGGGGGAATCTGGCAGAGAGCAGTACTTC.

This sequence joins TRBV2 and TRBJ2-1, with a weak D call TRBD2 (5 bases). CDR1 and CDR2 from the germline V gene are SNHLY and FYNNEI. V was cut by 8 bases and J by 4 bases, with 18 bases left in between. The CDR3 loop spans 15 amino acids. CDR3 bases: TGTGCCAGCGGAAGCGGATCAGATGTGTACAATGAGCAGTTCTTC. Translating gives CASGSGSDVYNEQFF. Full variable domain (missing parts from reference TRBV2 and TRBJ2-1): EPEVTQTPSHQVTQMGQEVILRCVPISNHLYFYWYRQILGQKVEFLVSFYNNEISEKSEIFDDQFSVERPDGSNFTLKIRSTKLEDSAMYFCASGSGSDVYNEQFFGPGTRLTVL.

The chain couples TRBV9 to TRBJ2-5, with D maybe TRBD2 (6 bases). Trimming removed 0 bases at V and 5 bases at J, with 17 bases between. The CDR3 runs 16 residues. Germline assignment: CDR1 SGDLS and CDR2 YYNGEE. The DNA of the CDR3 is TGTGCCAGCAGCGTAGCCGGCAACCGAGGAGGGGAGACCCAGTACTTC. Its protein product is CASSVAGNRGGETQYF.

The chain uses TRBV11-2 and TRBJ1-1, with no clear D. Germline CDR1 reads SGHAT; CDR2 reads FQNNGV. This CDR3 spans 14 amino acids. Trimming removed 6 bases at V and 4 bases at J, with 15 bases between. CDR3 bases: TGTGCCAGCAGAGAGGCGGGAGGCCCCACTGAAGCTTTCTTT. It specifies CASREAGGPTEAFF. The complete variable domain, with remaining parts taken from reference TRBV11-2 and TRBJ1-1, reads EAGVAQSPRYKIIEKRQSVAFWCNPISGHATLYWYQQILGQGPKLLIQFQNNGVVDDSQLPKDRFSAERLKGVDSTLKIQPAKLEDSAVYLCASREAGGPTEAFFGQGTRLTVV.

This CDR3 is CASSEGTGIIAGELFF. CDR3 in DNA: TGTGCCAGCAGCGAGGGGACAGGTATTATCGCCGGGGAGCTGTTTTTT. The chain couples TRBV2 to TRBJ2-2; 8 nucleotides agree with TRBD1. The CDR3 runs 16 residues. J gave up 6 bases and V 6 bases, and 12 bases lay outside the gene matches. The germline V gene has CDR1 SNHLY and CDR2 FYNNEI.

The chain carries TRBV6-1 and TRBJ1-5, with D perhaps matching TRBD1 (5 bases). CDR3 length: 17 amino acids. Per germline, CDR1 MNHNS and CDR2 SASEGT. V lost 4 bases to trimming and J lost 0 bases, with 16 bases between them. This CDR3 is CASSALPRGDSNQPQHF. In DNA form, the CDR3 reads TGTGCCAGCAGTGCCCTCCCCCGGGGGGATAGCAATCAGCCCCAGCATTTT.

The V call is TRBV24-1, the J call TRBJ1-2; 11 nucleotides line up with TRBD1. The CDR3 runs 16 residues. Germline V gene lookup returns CDR1 KGHDR and CDR2 SFDVKD. V trimming: 4 bases; J trimming: 4 bases; junction bases outside the gene matches: 7. The CDR3 is CATSDARTGGTYGYTF. In nucleotides, the CDR3 is TGTGCCACCAGTGACGCCCGGACAGGGGGCACCTATGGCTACACCTTC.

This clone came up once. The chain employs TRBV10-3 and TRBJ2-3; TRBD2 matches 7 bases. Trimming removed 10 bases from V and 9 bases from J; junction bases left unmatched: 16. Germline V gene lookup returns CDR1 ENHRY and CDR2 SYGVKD. There are 14 residues in the CDR3. The CDR3 DNA is TGTGCCAGCTCCCGGGACTCCTCCGGGGGGACGCAGTATTTT. Encoded protein: CASSRDSSGGTQYF.

This chain connects TRBV14 to TRBJ1-1; D unclear. Germline CDR1 is SGHDN and CDR2 is FVKESK. This CDR3 region has 15 residues. V dropped 1 base and J dropped 1 base, with 10 bases sitting between them. CDR3 DNA sequence: TGTGCCAGCAGCCAAGGGTCAGTAGCGAACACTGAAGCTTTCTTT. This codes for CASSQGSVANTEAFF.

This clone came up once. The chain joins TRBV5-1 to TRBJ1-2; TRBD1 aligns across 10 bases. J was trimmed by 8 bases and V by 0 bases; bases with no gene match: 4. Per the germline V gene, CDR1 is SGHRS and CDR2 is YFSETQ. This CDR3 has 14 residues. The CDR3 nucleotides read TGCGCCAGCAGCTTGGACCGGGACAGGGGCGGCTACACCTTC. Its translation is CASSLDRDRGGYTF.

V is TRBV2 and J is TRBJ1-5; D unresolved. The CDR3 sequence is 13 residues long. V was pared by 7 bases and J by 9 bases, with 16 bases between. The germline V gene has CDR1 SNHLY and CDR2 FYNNEI. CDR3 sequence reads: CASTMRGMRPQHF. The DNA for the CDR3 is TGTGCCAGCACCATGCGAGGTATGCGGCCCCAGCATTTT. Supplemented by reference TRBV2 and TRBJ1-5, the full variable domain reads EPEVTQTPSHQVTQMGQEVILRCVPISNHLYFYWYRQILGQKVEFLVSFYNNEISEKSEIFDDQFSVERPDGSNFTLKIRSTKLEDSAMYFCASTMRGMRPQHFGDGTRLSIL.

This clone was observed once. The chain recombines TRBV3-1 (or the pseudogene TRBV3-2) with TRBJ1-1, with a possible D match to TRBD1 (5 bases). Trimming pared 4 bases from V and 0 bases from J, leaving 9 bases between. Looked up from germline, CDR1 is LGHDT and CDR2 is YNNKEL (reference sequence). The CDR3 has 14 residues. The CDR3 loop is CASSPGLMNTEAFF. DNA of the CDR3: TGTGCCAGCAGCCCGGGACTGATGAACACTGAAGCTTTCTTT.

The chain has TRBV6-2 or TRBV6-3 and TRBJ2-2, with no clear D. The V and J ends lost 6 bases and 6 bases respectively, with 11 bases between them. Germline V lookup: CDR1 MNHEY, CDR2 SVGEGT. This CDR3 is 13 amino acids long. The CDR3 DNA follows: TGTGCCAGCAGCTATCTAGAGGCCGGGGAGCTGTTTTTT. Its translation: CASSYLEAGELFF.

This rearrangement joins TRBV19 to TRBJ1-1; D is ambiguous. The CDR3 runs 13 residues. Between the trimmed V and J ends, which lost 3 bases and 3 bases, there was a span of 8 bases. The germline V gene encodes CDR1 LNHDA and CDR2 SQIVND (reference sequence). In DNA form, the CDR3 reads TGTGCCAGTAGTATGGGCAGCCACACTGAAGCTTTCTTT. As protein: CASSMGSHTEAFF.

J is TRBJ1-5 and V is TRBV5-5; the D is unclear. CDR3 size: 14 residues. Germline-derived CDR1 and CDR2 are SGHKS and YYEKEE (reference sequence). V gave up 2 bases and J gave up 5 bases, with 11 bases separating them. The CDR3 reads CASSFEGSDQPQHF. The CDR3 DNA follows: TGTGCCAGCAGCTTCGAAGGGAGCGATCAGCCCCAGCATTTT.

The V call is TRBV6-5, the J call TRBJ1-1; tentative D call: TRBD1 (6 bases). Germline CDR1 and CDR2: MNHEY and SVGAGI. The V gene lost 6 bases and the J gene lost 1 base, with 15 bases spanning the gap. The CDR3 contains 15 residues. CDR3: CASSLEDSSNTEAFF. The DNA of the CDR3 is TGTGCCAGCAGCTTAGAGGACAGCTCGAACACTGAAGCTTTCTTT.